Below, 19 T cell receptor beta chains from the same sample are listed, as sequenced in a study of Ad26.COV2.S vaccination and SARS-CoV-2 variants. Only in-frame clones appear in the TCRdb table, and some are missing; sequencing was by immunoSEQ multiplex PCR. The repertoire holds around 380,000 clones, with around nine tenths as singletons. Specified treatment: roughly 20 received Ad26.COV2.S at low or high dose, single or two shots; 5 received placebo; per-sample allocation not given. After the first vaccine or placebo injection, samples were drawn on day 63. The input for sequencing was peripheral blood, taken in a trial of Ad26.COV2.S vaccine versus placebo. The receptors derive from a person aged 18-65 years who received the Ad26.COV2.S COVID-19 vaccine or a placebo.

The chain is built from TRBV2 and TRBJ1-2; the D gene is possibly TRBD1 (6 bases). The CDR3 runs 17 residues. CDR1 is SNHLY, CDR2 FYNNEI, per germline. V was trimmed by 7 bases and J by 0 bases, leaving 21 bases between them. Here the CDR3 DNA reads TGTGCCAGCACCCAGGGACATTCGAGAGGGACTAACTATGGCTACACCTTC. It is translated as CASTQGHSRGTNYGYTF. The full variable domain, in which reference TRBV2 and TRBJ1-2 provide the parts outside the CDR3, is EPEVTQTPSHQVTQMGQEVILRCVPISNHLYFYWYRQILGQKVEFLVSFYNNEISEKSEIFDDQFSVERPDGSNFTLKIRSTKLEDSAMYFCASTQGHSRGTNYGYTFGSGTRLTVV.

The chain has TRBV6-5 and TRBJ1-1; D unresolved. Germline V gives CDR1 MNHEY, CDR2 SVGAGI. This CDR3 is built from 14 residues. Trimming cost V 2 bases and J 6 bases, with 13 bases left between them. CDR3 protein: CASSYRKGVAEAFF. CDR3 bases: TGTGCCAGCAGTTACCGTAAGGGAGTCGCTGAAGCTTTCTTT.

This rearrangement joins TRBV7-9 to TRBJ1-1; 11 bases agree with TRBD1. The germline V gene has CDR1 SEHNR and CDR2 FQNEAQ (reference sequence). V lost 5 bases to trimming and J lost 4 bases; unmatched junction nucleotides: 6. The CDR3 consists of 15 residues. The CDR3 sequence: CASSLRDRGFTEAFF. The CDR3 coding sequence is TGTGCCAGCAGCCTCCGGGACAGGGGGTTCACTGAAGCTTTCTTT.

This chain joins TRBV7-2 and TRBJ2-5; either TRBD1 or TRBD2 may supply D (5 bases each). CDR1 is SGHTA, CDR2 FQGNSA, per germline. V lost 1 base to trimming and J lost 3 bases, with 9 bases between them. The CDR3 spans 14 residues. As DNA, the CDR3 is TGTGCCAGCAGCTTAGTCGGGGCGAAAGAGACCCAGTACTTC. Its protein is CASSLVGAKETQYF.

The V and J genes are TRBV6-5 and TRBJ1-6; D uncertain. Trimming stripped 6 bases from V and 8 bases from J, with 17 bases between. This CDR3 spans 15 amino acids. CDR1 is MNHEY, CDR2 SVGAGI, per germline. Here the CDR3 DNA reads TGTGCCAGCAGCAGACCTTGGCCTACCCATTCACCCCTCCACTTT. Its translation is CASSRPWPTHSPLHF.

The chain links TRBV19 to TRBJ2-2; possible D gene TRBD1, 6 bases. The CDR3 contains 16 residues. The V and J ends lost 1 base and 5 bases respectively, with 14 bases between them. Looked up from germline, CDR1 is LNHDA and CDR2 is SQIVND (reference sequence). The DNA of the CDR3 is TGTGCCAGTAGTATAGGCGCCTCCGGGACAACCGGGGAGCTGTTTTTT. This encodes CASSIGASGTTGELFF.

CDR3 nucleotide sequence: TGTGCCAGCAGCTTATATGGGACAGGGATAGGAGATACGCAGTATTTT. Translated: CASSLYGTGIGDTQYF. V usage is TRBV11-2 and J usage is TRBJ2-3, with 9 positions matching TRBD1. There are 16 residues in the CDR3. The trim removed 2 bases at V and 5 bases at J, leaving 8 bases unmatched. CDR1 and CDR2 from the germline V gene are SGHAT and FQNNGV.

The rearrangement links TRBV10-3 to TRBJ1-2; TRBD1 matches 7 bases. This CDR3 is built from 16 residues. Germline V gene lookup returns CDR1 ENHRY and CDR2 SYGVKD. J was trimmed by 4 bases and V by 3 bases; bases with no gene match: 11. CDR3 amino acids: CAISEGKGQSFYGYTF. CDR3 nucleotides: TGTGCCATCAGTGAAGGAAAGGGACAGAGTTTCTATGGCTACACCTTC.

For the CDR3, the DNA is TGTGCCACCAGTGAGGGGGCGGGAGAGACCCAGTACTTC. It yields the protein CATSEGAGETQYF. This chain joins TRBV24-1 and TRBJ2-5; D might be TRBD1 (6 bases). V lost 4 bases and J 4 bases, leaving 9 bases between the germline ends. Germline lookup yields CDR1 KGHDR and CDR2 SFDVKD. CDR3 size: 13 residues.

The CDR3 reads CASSLALSPSTDTQYF. The CDR3 nucleotides are TGTGCCAGCAGCTTAGCCCTATCCCCTAGCACAGATACGCAGTATTTT. The rearrangement links TRBV7-2 to TRBJ2-3; no clear D gene. The CDR3 spans 16 residues. CDR1 and CDR2 (germline): SGHTA, FQGNSA. Deletions cut 0 bases from V and 0 bases from J, with 10 bases between.

The chain is built from TRBV10-2 and TRBJ2-2; 16 bases align to TRBD2. Germline-derived CDR1 and CDR2 are WSHSY and SAAADI. This CDR3 has 14 residues. J lost 8 bases, V lost 8 bases, and 2 bases had no gene match. The DNA for the CDR3 is TGCGCCAGCGGGACTAGCGGGGGGGGAGGGGAGCTGTTTTTT. Its translation: CASGTSGGGGELFF.

V and J are TRBV5-4 and TRBJ1-3; TRBD1 might be the D (6 bases). Deletions cut 9 bases from V and 3 bases from J, with 25 bases between. This CDR3 is built from 17 residues. Per the germline V gene, CDR1 is SGHNT and CDR2 is YYREEE (reference sequence). The CDR3 DNA sequence: TGTGCCACCTCGACGGAGAGGGGGGCAGAGAATGGAAACACCATATATTTT. Translation gives CATSTERGAENGNTIYF.

J is TRBJ1-2 and V is TRBV21-1; no DNA check was done on the table's D call, TRBD1. TRBV21-1 is reported as a pseudogene. The CDR3 is made up of 16 amino acids. Here the CDR3 reads CASSPDRDNPKYGYTF. The DNA for the CDR3 is TGTGCCAGCAGCCCTGACAGGGATAACCCCAAGTATGGCTACACCTTC.

The chain recombines TRBV6-5 with TRBJ2-5, with 7 nucleotides matching TRBD1. Germline-derived CDR1 and CDR2 are MNHEY and SVGAGI. This CDR3 has 14 amino acids. Germline trimming cut 5 bases from V and 4 bases from J; bases unmatched to any gene: 7. The CDR3 sequence is CASSPGQPLETQYF. The CDR3 DNA reads TGTGCCAGCAGTCCGGGACAGCCCTTAGAGACCCAGTACTTC.

The genes are TRBV6-2 or TRBV6-3 and TRBJ1-1, with 8 nucleotides matching TRBD1. In germline, CDR1 is MNHEY, CDR2 SVGEGT. The CDR3 runs 19 residues. Trimming cost V 2 bases and J 1 base; bases outside gene matches: 15. Here the CDR3 reads CASSYEVAAGGDWNTEAFF. The DNA for the CDR3 is TGTGCCAGCAGTTACGAGGTTGCGGCAGGGGGCGATTGGAACACTGAAGCTTTCTTT.

The rearrangement joins TRBV5-6 to TRBJ1-4; 7 nucleotides agree with TRBD1. CDR3 length: 14 amino acids. Unmatched junction bases numbered 4, after V lost 4 bases and J lost 4 bases. Germline V lookup: CDR1 SGHDT, CDR2 YYEEEE. In DNA, the CDR3 is TGTGCCAGCAGCCCGGACAGGTTTAATGAAAAACTGTTTTTT. It codes for CASSPDRFNEKLFF.

CDR3 bases: TGCGCCAGCAGCCAAGTTCTGACTCGACAGGGGAAAGGAAACACCATATATTTT. This gives the protein CASSQVLTRQGKGNTIYF. The rearrangement uses TRBV4-3 and TRBJ1-3; 8 bases line up with TRBD1. CDR1 and CDR2 from the germline V gene are LGHNA and YSLEER. V was clipped by 1 base and J by 4 bases; unmatched bases: 12. CDR3 length: 18 amino acids.

This chain links TRBV9 with TRBJ2-2; a weak D match, TRBD1 (6 bases). Germline CDR1 is SGDLS and CDR2 is YYNGEE. This CDR3 region has 16 residues. The ends were cut back, 3 bases at V and 0 bases at J, with 12 bases in the middle. The CDR3 bases are TGTGCCAGCAGCGCCGACCGGACAGCGAACACCGGGGAGCTGTTTTTT. Its translation is CASSADRTANTGELFF.

The V call is TRBV7-2, the J call TRBJ1-2; D gene ambiguous. CDR1 and CDR2 from the germline V gene are SGHTA and FQGNSA. Trimming cost V 0 bases and J 8 bases, with 13 bases left between them. The CDR3 contains 14 residues. This chain's CDR3 is CASSLASRVRGYTF. The CDR3 region has the DNA TGTGCCAGCAGCTTAGCCAGTCGAGTGCGGGGCTACACCTTC.